This T cell receptor beta chain was found in a study of blood T cell repertoires in COVID-19. Study information: COVID-19 samples collected from the United States, Italy and Spain covered acute and convalescent phases. From T cells, B-cell-depleted T cells, or PBMCs came the material, which was cDNA or gDNA.

The germline V and J ends were trimmed by 4 bases and 0 bases, with 11 bases remaining between them. This CDR3 has 15 residues. Germline lookup yields CDR1 SGDLS and CDR2 YYNGEE. The protocol was immunoSEQ multiplex PCR, while the TCRdb copy is restricted to in-frame clones and leaves out a portion. The sample includes approximately 120,000 clones, over 75% of them seen just once. The sequence was obtained from a woman aged 45 to 65 with acute or convalescent COVID-19. The specimen was peripheral blood. The rearrangement uses TRBV9 and TRBJ1-3; D uncertain. DNA for the CDR3: TGTGCCAGCAGCTCAAGGCGGGACTCTGGAAACACCATATATTTT. This gives the protein CASSSRRDSGNTIYF.